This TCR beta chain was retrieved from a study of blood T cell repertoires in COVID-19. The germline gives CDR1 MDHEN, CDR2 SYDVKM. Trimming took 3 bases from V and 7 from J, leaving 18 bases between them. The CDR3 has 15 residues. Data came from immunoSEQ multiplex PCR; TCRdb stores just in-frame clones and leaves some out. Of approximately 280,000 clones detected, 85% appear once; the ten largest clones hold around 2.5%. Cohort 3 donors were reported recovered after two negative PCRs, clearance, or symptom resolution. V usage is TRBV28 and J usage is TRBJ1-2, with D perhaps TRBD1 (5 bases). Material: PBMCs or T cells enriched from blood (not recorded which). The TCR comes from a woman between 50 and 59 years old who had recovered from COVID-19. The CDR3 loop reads CASSFPLGQGLGYTF. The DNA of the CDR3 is TGTGCCAGCAGTTTCCCCCTGGGGCAGGGCCTTGGCTACACCTTC.